This entry is about one T cell receptor (beta chain). The antigen this receptor binds is unknown. Base qualities were left out, and no much larger clone turns up one base away. This sample is drawn from a study of blood T cells in healthy people across ages (dated by TCRdb to between 2015 and 2016). Context from the whole study: In model experiments, template switching captured roughly one uniquely barcoded TCR beta cDNA molecule for every two T cells. Two additional independent replicas of 1 million unique cDNA reads from the same blood draw were analyzed for two donors (one aged 18 to 30 and one aged 80 or older). To avoid experimental bias, donors of different ages were randomly spread across the sequencing lanes. The study measured age-related changes in TCR beta repertoire diversity using deep sequencing normalized with unique cDNA molecular identifiers. Four age groups were formed from the donors: young (average roughly 15 years), middle-aged (approximately 41), aged (about 68) and long-lived (less than 85). Overall study outcomes, separate from this receptor: Observed TCR beta diversity correlated strongly with the percentage of naive T cells measured by flow cytometry. The long-lived group showed more naive CD4+ T cells, fewer expanded clones and increased TCR diversity than the aged group, suggesting age selection. Since profiling was done on bulk unsorted PBMCs, naive and antigen-experienced compartments could not be conclusively compared. Observed TCR beta diversity per million T cells fell roughly linearly with age, and a significant reduction was already apparent by age around 40. Total diversity estimates from one million sequenced T cells were considered lower bounds and underestimates. The CMV infection status of donors was not known, potentially confounding age-related changes in expanded clonotypes.

Systemically healthy Caucasian individuals from Russia, around 39 in total and aged roughly 6 to 95 years, were included as donors. Approximately 9.3 milliliters of peripheral blood were collected from each donor into EDTA-treated Vacutainer tubes. Ficoll-Paque density-gradient centrifugation was used to isolate PBMCs, with at least 7 million per sample. Trizol reagent was used to extract total RNA from the PBMCs, yielding at least 5 micrograms per sample. For every donor, an aliquot of PBMCs went through flow cytometry to measure the percentages of naive CD45RAhigh/CD27high T cells. CDR1 LGHNA and CDR2 YNFKEQ are derived from the germline V gene. V lost 0 bases and J lost 0 bases; the stretch between them is 9 bases long. The CDR3 covers 17 residues, taking in both the cysteine and the phenylalanine. Only the CDR3 portion is preserved as DNA: 51 bases, with reading frame beginning at the first base.

Receptor amplification or capture employed 5' RACE. The instrument given in TCRdb is Illumina HiSeq 2500. A second roughly 7 to 11 cycle PCR used a sample-barcoded 5' primer and a J-beta primer mix. A unique molecular identifier was introduced onto each TCR beta cDNA molecule by a template-switch 5' adaptor carrying 12 random nucleotides. At least 3 million CDR3-containing paired-end reads were obtained from each sample. All of the RNA was converted into first-strand cDNA using the Mint cDNA synthesis kit, with a TRBC-specific oligonucleotide serving as the primer. Following uracil-DNA glycosylase treatment, a first 18-cycle PCR with universal primers M1SS and BC2_uni_R was performed on all cDNA. Regarding the original processing steps: Normalization of each sample was performed by random selection of 1 million high-quality reads, each carrying a distinct molecular identifier. Reads with shared molecular identifiers were discarded instead of being binned into consensus sequences. MiTCR, run with a Q25 quality threshold and the strictest error-elimination algorithm, handled CDR3 identification, clonotype clustering and error correction. Lower-bound total TCR beta diversity was estimated with a nonparametric unseen species model using Euler transformation. TCRdb reanalyzed the raw reads on its own, using fastp at Q25 for trimming and MiXCR for clone calling, and kept in-frame beta chains. One record per CDR3 amino acid sequence lists the most common genes and DNA. TCRdb's processing, not the authors' own work, is the source of the V and J calls. The sample records under 800,000 distinct CDR3 sequences, 35% to 45% of which are singletons. The top ten clones comprise approximately 22% of the sample.

Sequenced sample: blood. The source is an older woman in good health. Rearrangement joined TRBV4-2 to TRBJ2-6; the D segment could be TRBD2, given 5 matching bases. In nucleotide form, the sequence is TGTGCCAGCAGCCAAGAGGAGGACTGCTCTGGGGCCAACGTCCTGACTTTC. Translated, it gives CASSQEEDCSGANVLTF.